The next 12 T cell receptor beta chains were all read from a single sample in a study of T cells in Graves' hyperthyroidism and ophthalmopathy. The TCR beta CDR3 regions underwent amplification using RNA transcripts as the source. Researchers ran a first-round RT-PCR on the TCR CDR3 using the HTBI primer set. MiXCR was run by TCRdb on the multiplex PCR reads, yielding one entry per CDR3 protein. Of 500,000 to 800,000 distinct CDR3 sequences listed, 13% to 15% are singletons. Sequenced material: blood. Receptor source: a woman between 45 and 65 years old with Graves' ophthalmopathy.

This clonotype was observed at least ten times. This sequence joins TRBV20-1 and TRBJ2-5, with 7 bases that match TRBD1. CDR1 is DFQATT and CDR2 is SNEGSKA in the germline V gene (reference sequence). The CDR3 contains 14 residues. The J segment lost 4 bases and the V segment lost 5 bases, leaving 10 bases of the junction unmatched. The CDR3 region is CSAPEKNRGETQYF. The CDR3 DNA reads TGCAGTGCTCCGGAAAAAAACAGGGGAGAGACCCAGTACTTC.

This clonotype was picked up many times. CDR3 nucleotides: TGTGCCAGCAGCCCTCTCCTCATAAGGGGGCCGAACACTGAAGCTTTCTTT. It translates to CASSPLLIRGPNTEAFF. The V call is TRBV3-1, the J call TRBJ1-1, with TRBD1 matching over 7 bases. Germline V gene data show CDR1 as LGHDT and CDR2 as YNNKEL (reference sequence). With 4 bases clipped from V and 1 base from J, the junction kept 12 bases outside the gene matches. The length of the CDR3 is 17 residues.

To note about this clonotype: Because it lacks the conserved phenylalanine or tryptophan at the end, this CDR3 is likely a read error. The rearrangement links TRBV7-7 to TRBJ2-7; tentative D call: TRBD1 (6 bases). Germline V gene sequence: CDR1 SSHAT, CDR2 FNYEAQ (reference sequence). The CDR3 spans 13 residues. The CDR3 region has the DNA TGTGCTAGCAGCTCAAACCGGGACACCGAGCAGTACCTC. Its translation: CASSSNRDTEQYL.

This clonotype was detected ten times or more. The rearrangement links TRBV30 to TRBJ2-1; D uncertain. CDR1 GTSNPN and CDR2 SVGIG come from the germline V gene (reference sequence). Between the trimmed V and J ends, which lost 1 base and 4 bases, there was a span of 5 bases. CDR3 length: 12 amino acids. CDR3 coding DNA: TGTGCCTGGAGTGGCGGATACAATGAGCAGTTCTTC. Translating it yields CAWSGGYNEQFF.

This clonotype was observed a few times. The V and J genes are TRBV24-1 and TRBJ2-1; D unclear. This CDR3 region has 13 residues. Trimming took 0 bases from V and 7 from J, leaving 6 bases between them. The V gene's germline CDR1 is KGHDR and CDR2 SFDVKD. DNA of the CDR3: TGTGCCACCAGTGATTTGTCTGGTAATGAGCAGTTCTTC. Translation: CATSDLSGNEQFF.

This clonotype came up many times. This rearrangement joins TRBV28 to TRBJ2-1, with D tentatively TRBD2 (5 bases). Germline CDR1 is MDHEN and CDR2 is SYDVKM. This CDR3 region has 13 residues. V lost 5 bases and J lost 12, with 17 bases in between. As DNA, the CDR3 is TGTGCCAGCAGTCTCACCCCCCGGACTCCGCAGTTCTTC. Protein: CASSLTPRTPQFF.

Ten or more counts support this clonotype. The CDR3 DNA sequence: TGTGCCAGCAGTTTGGGGAGGGAGTCCGACGAGCAGTACTTC. Its translation is CASSLGRESDEQYF. V and J are TRBV28 and TRBJ2-7, with 7 positions matching TRBD2. The CDR3 runs 14 residues. Germline CDR1 reads MDHEN; CDR2 reads SYDVKM. Trimming at V came to 3 bases and at J to 5 bases, leaving 7 bases not matched to a gene.

This clonotype was seen repeatedly, ten times or more. J is TRBJ2-1 and V is TRBV7-3; a possible D gene is TRBD2 (5 bases). This CDR3 is built from 12 residues. V was cut by 7 bases and J by 6 bases, with 10 bases left in between. The germline V gene has CDR1 SGHTA and CDR2 FQGTGA. The CDR3 DNA reads TGTGCCAGCAAAGGTGCGGGCAATGAGCAGTTCTTC. It encodes CASKGAGNEQFF.

This clonotype came up once. The junction does not match germline at one end; this may be a read error. This chain links TRBV19 with TRBJ2-5, with D unresolved. This CDR3 is built from 16 residues. Germline CDR1 is LNHDA and CDR2 is SQIVND (reference sequence). CDR3: CASSPDPRRSQEAQYF. CDR3 bases: TGTGCCAGTAGTCCCGACCCCCGACGGTCCCAAGAGGCCCAGTACTTC. Using reference TRBV19 and TRBJ2-5 for the parts outside the CDR3, the full variable domain is DGGITQSPKYLFRKEGQNVTLSCEQNLNHDAMYWYRQDPGQGLRLIYYSQIVNDFQKGDIAEGYSVSREKKESFPLTVTSAQKNPTAFYLCASSPDPRRSQEAQYFGPGTRLLVL.

This clonotype was seen a few times. The V and J genes are TRBV7-9 and TRBJ2-5; no definite D call. V was clipped by 5 bases and J by 5 bases, with 9 bases between them. In germline, CDR1 is SEHNR, CDR2 FQNEAQ (reference sequence). This CDR3 contains 12 residues. In nucleotides, the CDR3 is TGTGCCAGCAGCCCCCTCCTGGAGACCCAGTACTTC. Its translation is CASSPLLETQYF.

In its sample, this clonotype was seen many times. The V call is TRBV12-3 or TRBV12-4, the J call TRBJ1-5; 7 positions match TRBD1. The CDR3 loop spans 13 amino acids. J gave up 11 bases and V 5 bases, and 9 bases lay outside the gene matches. The CDR3 nucleotides read TGTGCCAGCAGTCCAGGGGGGCGGATGACCCAGCATTTT. This sequence encodes CASSPGGRMTQHF.

This clonotype has more than one count but fewer than ten. The chain carries TRBV19 and TRBJ2-1; 10 positions match TRBD2. The CDR3 runs 16 residues. Germline V gene sequence: CDR1 LNHDA, CDR2 SQIVND (reference sequence). Losses at the gene ends were 2 bases for V and 10 bases for J; bases not matched to a gene: 11. The chain's CDR3 is CASSITGLADHLEQFF. In DNA form, the CDR3 reads TGTGCCAGTAGTATAACCGGACTAGCGGACCACCTGGAGCAGTTCTTC.